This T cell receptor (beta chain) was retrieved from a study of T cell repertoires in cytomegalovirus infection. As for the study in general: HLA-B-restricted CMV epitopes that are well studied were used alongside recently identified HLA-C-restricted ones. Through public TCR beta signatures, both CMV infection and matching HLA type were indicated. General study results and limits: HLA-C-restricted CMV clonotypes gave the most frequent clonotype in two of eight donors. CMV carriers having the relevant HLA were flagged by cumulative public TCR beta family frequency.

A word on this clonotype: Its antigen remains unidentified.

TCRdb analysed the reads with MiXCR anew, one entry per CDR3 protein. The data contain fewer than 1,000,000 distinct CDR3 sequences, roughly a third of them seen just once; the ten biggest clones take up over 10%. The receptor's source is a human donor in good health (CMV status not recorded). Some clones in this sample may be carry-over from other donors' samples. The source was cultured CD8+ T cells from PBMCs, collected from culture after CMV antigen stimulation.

The CDR3 loop is CASSTTGVRVGETQYF. Here the CDR3 DNA reads TGCGCCAGCAGCACCACCGGGGTCAGGGTGGGAGAGACCCAGTACTTC. The rearrangement uses TRBV4-3 and TRBJ2-5; D may be TRBD1 or TRBD2 (5 bases each). Germline CDR1 LGHNA, CDR2 YSLEER. Trimming pared 5 bases from V and 4 bases from J, leaving 20 bases between. The CDR3 is 16 amino acids.